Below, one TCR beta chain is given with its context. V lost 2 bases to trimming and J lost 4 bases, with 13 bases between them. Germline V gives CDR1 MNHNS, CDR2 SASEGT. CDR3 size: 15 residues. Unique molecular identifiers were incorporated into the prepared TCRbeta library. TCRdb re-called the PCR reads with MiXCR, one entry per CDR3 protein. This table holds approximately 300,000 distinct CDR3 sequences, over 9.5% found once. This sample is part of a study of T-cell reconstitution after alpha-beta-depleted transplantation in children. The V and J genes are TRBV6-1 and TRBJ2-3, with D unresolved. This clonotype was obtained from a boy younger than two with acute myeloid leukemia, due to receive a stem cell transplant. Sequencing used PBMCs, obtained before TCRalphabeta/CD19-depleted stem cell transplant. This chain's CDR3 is CASSEYRVRADTQYF. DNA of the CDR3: TGTGCCAGCAGTGAATATAGGGTTCGAGCAGATACGCAGTATTTT.